This TCR beta chain was sequenced during a study of T-cell reconstitution after alpha-beta-depleted transplantation in children. This CDR3 region has 17 residues. Germline V gene data show CDR1 as DFQATT and CDR2 as SNEGSKA (reference sequence). V shed 3 bases and J 0 bases; nucleotides not matched to a gene: 13. Preparing the TCRbeta library involved the use of unique molecular identifiers. From the PCR reads, TCRdb called clonotypes with MiXCR, one entry per CDR3 protein. The table lists around 600,000 distinct CDR3 sequences, about 15% of them singletons. The source is a human donor who donated a stem cell graft to a child with acute myeloid leukemia. The rearrangement uses TRBV20-1 and TRBJ1-1; 7 bases match TRBD1. The sequencing here drew on PBMCs from the stem cell graft donor, taken from the stem cell graft. DNA of the CDR3: TGCAGTGCTAGTGTACGTTTACCGGGACAGATGAACACTGAAGCTTTCTTT. This translates into CSASVRLPGQMNTEAFF.